Listed below are T cell receptor beta chains from one sample, sequenced in a study of human T cells and chemical hapten exposure. One entry per CDR3 protein, called by TCRdb with MiXCR from the RACE reads. In the table there are 150,000 to 200,000 distinct CDR3 sequences, just under 30% of which are singletons. Sample: whole blood, taken in connection with sensitization to the hapten diphenylcyclopropenone (DPC). These TCRs come from a woman in her 30s with alopecia areata. Some clones in this sample may be carry-over from other donors' samples. Both conserved end residues are trimmed from each CDR3.

v_call	j_call	cdr3_aa
TRBV18	TRBJ1-2	ASSPPDRVYGYT
TRBV29-1	TRBJ2-7	SVRQGPKNEQY
TRBV10-3	TRBJ2-7	AISPTGFADEQY
TRBV7-9	TRBJ2-2	ASSLLTDTGELF
TRBV5-1	TRBJ2-5	ASRPRAAQTQY
TRBV11-3	TRBJ1-2	ASSHPGRGEDGYT
TRBV28	TRBJ2-5	ASSQIAGSQETQY
TRBV5-6	TRBJ2-1	ASSFARGGFYNEQF
TRBV11-3	TRBJ2-3	ASSTSGRAADTQY
TRBV5-4	TRBJ2-1	ASSLGGRKDNEQF
TRBV7-8	TRBJ2-7	ASSRGTAPYEQY
TRBV4-3	TRBJ1-6	ASSQDTGDANSPLH
TRBV28	TRBJ2-3	ASSSPGAAQDTQY
TRBV6-5	TRBJ1-6	ASSDRVYNSPLH
TRBV6-6	TRBJ2-2	ASSSRTPWGQGNTGELF
TRBV11-1	TRBJ2-1	ASSLAGGNGEQF
TRBV3-1	TRBJ2-3	ASSQGPSTDTQY
TRBV6-1	TRBJ2-1	ASSALAGGINEQF
TRBV28	TRBJ1-2	ASTSSQGGST
TRBV6-2/TRBV6-3	TRBJ2-2	ASSYNVGLAGAMNTGELF
TRBV29-1	TRBJ2-3	SVLPPGDTQY
TRBV7-2	TRBJ1-6	ASSLRRQGNSPLH
TRBV28	TRBJ2-7	ASSLDPSYEQY
TRBV28	TRBJ1-1	ASSPPGQEAF
TRBV10-3	TRBJ2-1	AISSDSGRNDNEQF
TRBV28	TRBJ1-5	ASSLRTGPQPQH
TRBV10-3	TRBJ1-5	AISAYTGGGQPQH
TRBV6-5	TRBJ2-7	ASSYYGEGEQY
TRBV3-1	TRBJ2-2	ASSQDQRTGGTGELF
TRBV7-8	TRBJ1-5	ASSLAYRIDQPQH
TRBV28	TRBJ2-5	ASSRAGTGDPQETQY
TRBV28	TRBJ2-3	ASSLGIFTDTQY
TRBV7-3	TRBJ1-1	ASSFTKLPGLGMNTEAF
TRBV29-1	TRBJ2-1	SVVSPSSYNEQF
TRBV7-2	TRBJ2-1	ASSLGGTSGRNEQF
TRBV6-2/TRBV6-3	TRBJ1-4	ASSYSGRGEKLF
TRBV6-2/TRBV6-3	TRBJ2-7	ASSRQGREQY
TRBV14	TRBJ1-5	ASSQRNRVRGQGQPQH
TRBV29-1	TRBJ2-2	SVEDQGTTGELF
TRBV29-1	TRBJ2-7	SVGSSYEQY
TRBV5-1	TRBJ2-3	ASSFGSPGDTQY
TRBV7-9	TRBJ1-1	ASSPRDGGTEAF
TRBV29-1	TRBJ1-4	SVGGKREKLF
TRBV27	TRBJ2-7	ASSSRTSGAIYEQY
TRBV20-1	TRBJ2-7	SATTGNEQY
TRBV29-1	TRBJ1-5	SIETGEGQPQH
TRBV6-6	TRBJ1-6	ASSPRQVYSPLH
TRBV27	TRBJ1-1	ASVSREAEAF
TRBV28	TRBJ2-5	ASSGDLRGQETQY
TRBV5-6	TRBJ1-1	ASSLMIQVLNTEAF